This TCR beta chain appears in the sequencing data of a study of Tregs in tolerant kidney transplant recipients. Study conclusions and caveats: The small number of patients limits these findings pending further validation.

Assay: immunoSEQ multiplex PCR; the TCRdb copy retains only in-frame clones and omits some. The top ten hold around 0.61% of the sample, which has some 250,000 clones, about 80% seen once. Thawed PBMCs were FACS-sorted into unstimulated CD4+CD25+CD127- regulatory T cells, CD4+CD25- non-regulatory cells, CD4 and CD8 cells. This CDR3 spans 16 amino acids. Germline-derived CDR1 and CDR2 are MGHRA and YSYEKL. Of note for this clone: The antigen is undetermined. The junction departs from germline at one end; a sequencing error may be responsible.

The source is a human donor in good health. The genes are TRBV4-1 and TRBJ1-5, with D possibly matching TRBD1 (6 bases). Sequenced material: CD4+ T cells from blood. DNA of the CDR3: TGCGCCAGCAGCCTACGCGTGACAGGCCGCAATCAGTCCCAGCATTTT. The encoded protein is CASSLRVTGRNQSQHF.